This T cell receptor (beta chain) was profiled in a study of blood T cell repertoires in COVID-19. Study-wide context: T cells, B-cell-depleted T cells, or PBMCs provided the cDNA or gDNA that served as material.

Patients from Seattle were sampled longitudinally, starting during active infection. The V gene's germline CDR1 is KGHSH and CDR2 LQKENI. Trimming cost V 8 bases and J 0 bases, with 11 bases left between them. The CDR3 has 14 residues. This clone was picked up one time. TCRdb keeps only in-frame clones here, not all; method: immunoSEQ multiplex PCR. The sample holds 150,000 to 200,000 clones, 70% to 80% seen once. V gene TRBV18 combines with J gene TRBJ2-1, with a weak D call TRBD1 (6 bases). Sequenced sample: peripheral blood. The sequence came from a woman aged 40-49 years with COVID-19, enrolled during active disease. Here the CDR3 reads CASRTGSSYNEQFF. CDR3 nucleotides: TGTGCCAGCCGTACAGGGAGCTCCTACAATGAGCAGTTCTTC.